This T cell receptor (beta chain) emerged from a study of blood T cells in healthy people across ages. V was clipped by 2 bases and J by 0 bases, with 7 bases between them. Per the germline V gene, CDR1 is MNHEY and CDR2 is SVGEGT. This CDR3 region has 14 residues. Overall study findings and caveats: Changes seen in expanded clonotypes were possibly confounded by donor CMV status left unknown.

A J-beta primer mix and a sample-barcoded 5' primer were used in a second PCR of about 7 to 11 cycles. Every sample gave at least 2.5 million paired-end reads containing CDR3. TCRdb recomputed calls from the 5' RACE reads with MiXCR, one row per CDR3 protein. The sample has some 800,000 distinct CDR3 sequences; under 45% are singletons. This clonotype showed up just a few times. Its specificity is not known. Donors ranged from about 6 to 95 years old and were healthy Caucasians in Russia. A minimum of 7 million PBMCs was isolated per sample. The source of this sequence is a man aged 55 to 70 in good health. The source material was blood. The chain links TRBV6-2 or TRBV6-3 to TRBJ1-1; D is unresolved. CDR3 in amino acids: CASSYIRMNTEAFF. CDR3 nucleotides: TGTGCCAGCAGTTACATAAGGATGAACACTGAAGCTTTCTTT.